This TCR beta chain was captured by sequencing in a study of T cell responses to AZD1222 COVID-19 vaccine (dated by TCRdb to about 2021). Turning to the overall study: A total of 230 to 250 trial participants underwent TCR sequencing, of whom 200 to 220 received two doses of AZD1222 and about 26 received two doses of the MenACWY control vaccine. Trial participants were enrolled into age subgroups of 18-55, 56-69 and 70-plus years, which contained about 150, 28 and 57 TCR-sequenced participants, respectively.

The CDR3 sequence holds 13 residues, the cysteine and phenylalanine included. CDR3 DNA only is kept here, 39 bases in frame from base 1. Trimming at the junction amounts to 3 bases on V and 5 bases on J, and the germline ends lie 11 bases apart. The CDR1 and CDR2 encoded by the germline V gene (reference sequence) are SGHKS and YYEKEE. The CDR3 regions of human TCRbeta chains were analyzed by immunosequencing. Per the original workflow: TCRs in the repertoires were compared against a reference library of SARS-CoV-2-specific TCRs that had been generated with the MIRA antigen-specificity platform. Breadth meant the fraction of unique TCRs that were SARS-CoV-2-associated, whereas depth meant the fraction of total T cells that were SARS-CoV-2-associated. Using the MIRA data, each spike-specific TCR was assigned both to the spike region to which the TCR was reactive and to a CD4 or CD8 class. Log10-transformed breadth and depth values were compared by one-way ANOVA with Sidak's multiple comparisons tests. Here the immuneACCESS table is served through TCRdb, limited to in-frame sequences with V and J called. Missing clones are a known gap in these copies; in checked studies unresolved V genes cover under half, and the rest lacks a known reason. That table supplies the V and J calls and clone size; D and trimming were determined from the DNA. The sample table holds about 140,000 clones, of which 80% to 95% were seen once. The ten largest clones represent roughly 7% of the sample.

The time point label here, explained by the study, means: about 28 days (+/-7) after the second vaccine dose. Because spike-specific TCR depth and breadth did not differ between the two schedules, AZD1222 recipients who got a second dose at roughly 4 weeks were pooled with those who got a second dose at roughly 12 weeks. Vaccinee samples came from UK trials COV001 and COV002, including a single-blind randomized controlled phase 2/3 trial of AZD1222 (ChAdOx1 nCoV-19) in healthy adults. Trial participant PBMC samples were collected at day 0 and day 28 after the second dose for TCRbeta chain sequencing. The study at large found these results: Spike-specific TCR breadth and depth rose significantly after two AZD1222 doses compared with day 0 and with MenACWY recipients. The whole spike protein was spanned by vaccine-associated CD4 TCRs, and dominant responses were seen in regions 160-218 and 743-854. Reportedly, almost half of the unique spike-specific TCRs recognized epitopes lying outside the regions that are mutated in the B.1.351 and B.1.1.7 variants. Because no samples from the day 14 peak response were available, repertoires could be characterized only after the peak T cell response. In the small 56-69-year group, the increase in depth fell short of significance, most likely because of low power. Conclusions about previously exposed vaccinees are limited, since just a handful of AZD1222 recipients were seropositive for SARS-CoV-2 at baseline. Participants were mostly white British, with more females than males. The authors suggested clonal diversity may have been underestimated.

Comments on this clone: This clone's antigen is unknown. Base qualities are not recorded, but no much larger clone differs from it by a single base.

This chain joins TRBV5-5 to TRBJ2-5; no D gene can be assigned with confidence. Sequencing used peripheral blood, obtained 28 days after the second AZD1222 dose. This sequence was found in an adult who received the AZD1222 COVID-19 vaccine. The CDR3 loop reads CASSWVSPETQYF. The DNA is TGTGCCAGCAGCTGGGTTTCCCCCGAGACCCAGTACTTC.